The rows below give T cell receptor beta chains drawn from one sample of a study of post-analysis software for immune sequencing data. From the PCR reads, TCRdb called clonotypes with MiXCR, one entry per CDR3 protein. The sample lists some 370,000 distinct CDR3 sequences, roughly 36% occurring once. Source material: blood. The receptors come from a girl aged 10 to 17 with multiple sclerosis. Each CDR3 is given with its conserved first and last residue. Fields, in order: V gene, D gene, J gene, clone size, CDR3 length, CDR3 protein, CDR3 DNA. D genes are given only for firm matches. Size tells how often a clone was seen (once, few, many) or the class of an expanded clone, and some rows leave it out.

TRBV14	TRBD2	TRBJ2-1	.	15	CASSPQLAGVNEQFF	TGTGCCAGCAGCCCCCAACTAGCGGGGGTCAATGAGCAGTTCTTC
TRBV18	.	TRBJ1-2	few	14	CASSPDKGSYGYTF	TGTGCCAGCTCACCAGATAAGGGATCCTATGGCTACACCTTC
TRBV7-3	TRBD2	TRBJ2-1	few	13	CASSYGGGFEQFF	TGTGCCAGCAGCTACGGGGGGGGGTTTGAGCAGTTCTTC
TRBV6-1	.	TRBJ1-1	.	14	CASSEGQGYTEAFF	TGTGCCAGCAGTGAAGGGCAGGGATACACTGAAGCTTTCTTT
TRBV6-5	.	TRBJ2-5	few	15	CASSYVYNTRETQYF	TGTGCCAGCAGTTACGTCTATAACACCCGAGAGACCCAGTACTTC
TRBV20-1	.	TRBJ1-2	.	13	CSARASTNYGYTF	TGCAGTGCTAGAGCGTCAACTAACTATGGCTACACCTTC
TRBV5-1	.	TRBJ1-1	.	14	CASSATGQNTEAFF	TGCGCCAGCAGCGCGACAGGTCAGAACACTGAAGCTTTCTTT
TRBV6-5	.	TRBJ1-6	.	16	CASSYSVQGVRSPLHF	TGTGCCAGCAGTTACTCCGTCCAAGGGGTTAGGTCACCCCTCCACTTT
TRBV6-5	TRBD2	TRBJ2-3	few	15	CASSYTSGPTDTQYF	TGTGCCAGCAGTTATACTAGCGGGCCCACAGATACGCAGTATTTT
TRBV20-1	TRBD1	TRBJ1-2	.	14	CSADSGQAHYGYTF	TGCAGTGCAGACAGCGGACAGGCACACTATGGCTACACCTTC
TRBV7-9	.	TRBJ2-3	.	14	CASSLPPPTDTQYF	TGTGCCAGCAGCTTACCACCGCCCACAGATACGCAGTATTTT
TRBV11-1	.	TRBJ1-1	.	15	CTSSLGKEENTEAFF	TGTACCAGCAGCCTAGGCAAGGAAGAGAACACTGAAGCTTTCTTT
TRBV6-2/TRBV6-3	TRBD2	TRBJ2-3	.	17	CASSYSPLAGVTDTQYF	TGTGCCAGCAGTTACTCCCCTCTAGCGGGGGTGACAGATACGCAGTATTTT
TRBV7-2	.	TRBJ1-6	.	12	CASSLANSPLHF	TGTGCCAGCAGCTTAGCTAATTCACCCCTCCACTTT
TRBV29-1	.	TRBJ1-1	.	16	CSVGGERGALNTEAFF	TGCAGCGTTGGGGGTGAGCGGGGGGCTCTGAACACTGAAGCTTTCTTT
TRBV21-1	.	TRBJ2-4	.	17	CASSKIVSEIAKTIQYF	TGTGCCAGCAGCAAAATAGTGTCAGAAATAGCCAAAACCATTCAGTACTTC
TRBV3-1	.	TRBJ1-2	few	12	CASSQLRLGYTF	TGTGCCAGCAGCCAACTCCGGCTTGGCTACACCTTC
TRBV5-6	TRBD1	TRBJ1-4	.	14	CASSSDREGEKLFF	TGTGCCAGCAGCTCGGACAGGGAAGGTGAAAAACTGTTTTTT
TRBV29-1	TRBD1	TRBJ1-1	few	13	CSGQGAKGTEAFF	TGCAGCGGACAGGGGGCGAAGGGCACTGAAGCTTTCTTT
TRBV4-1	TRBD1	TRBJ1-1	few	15	CASTLQDRAGTEAFF	TGCGCCAGCACTCTCCAGGACAGGGCTGGAACTGAAGCTTTCTTT
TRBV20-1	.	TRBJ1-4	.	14	CSARDHRVDEKLFF	TGCAGTGCTAGAGATCACAGGGTCGATGAAAAACTGTTTTTT
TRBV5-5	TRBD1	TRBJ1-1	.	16	CASSLGTGTKNTEAFF	TGTGCCAGCAGCCTCGGGACAGGGACCAAGAACACTGAAGCTTTCTTT
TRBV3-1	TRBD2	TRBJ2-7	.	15	CASSHRPGGIYEQYF	TGTGCCAGCAGCCACCGTCCCGGGGGGATCTACGAGCAGTACTTC
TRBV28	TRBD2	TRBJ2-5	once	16	CASSPLAGVVVETQYF	TGTGCCAGCAGTCCCCTGGCGGGGGTGGTTGTAGAGACCCAGTACTTC
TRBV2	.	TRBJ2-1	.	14	CASRPYGNHNEQFF	TGTGCCAGCAGGCCGTATGGGAACCACAATGAGCAGTTCTTC
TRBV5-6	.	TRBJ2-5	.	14	CASSLGTPGETQYF	TGTGCCAGCAGCTTGGGGACACCAGGGGAGACCCAGTACTTC
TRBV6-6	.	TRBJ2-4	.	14	CASSYQSGENIQYF	TGTGCCAGCAGTTACCAGTCAGGAGAAAACATTCAGTACTTC
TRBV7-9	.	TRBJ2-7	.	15	CASSLMGTGSYEQYF	TGTGCCAGCAGCTTAATGGGCACAGGAAGCTACGAGCAGTACTTC
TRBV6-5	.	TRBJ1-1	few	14	CASSRQRLNTEAFF	TGTGCCAGCAGTCGACAGCGATTGAACACTGAAGCTTTCTTT
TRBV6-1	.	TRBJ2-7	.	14	CASSPNLRDYEQYF	TGTGCCAGCAGCCCTAATCTCAGAGACTACGAGCAGTACTTC
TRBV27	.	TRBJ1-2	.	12	CATLTGNYGYTF	TGTGCCACCTTAACAGGGAACTATGGCTACACCTTC
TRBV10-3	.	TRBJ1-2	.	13	CAISEDGAYGYTF	TGTGCCATCAGTGAGGACGGAGCCTATGGCTACACCTTC
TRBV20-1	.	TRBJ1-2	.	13	CSARVGRNYGYTF	TGCAGTGCCCGAGTTGGCAGAAACTATGGCTACACCTTC
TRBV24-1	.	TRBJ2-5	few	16	CATSDASAASWETQYF	TGTGCCACCAGTGACGCTAGCGCGGCCTCGTGGGAGACCCAGTACTTC
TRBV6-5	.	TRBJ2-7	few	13	CASSYSTEYEQYF	TGTGCCAGCAGTTACTCGACAGAATACGAGCAGTACTTC
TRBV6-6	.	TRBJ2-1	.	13	CASSNSGYNEQFF	TGTGCCAGCAGTAACAGCGGGTACAATGAGCAGTTCTTC
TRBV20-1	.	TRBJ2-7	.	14	CSASGQASSYEQYF	TGCAGTGCTAGCGGGCAGGCGAGCTCCTACGAGCAGTACTTC
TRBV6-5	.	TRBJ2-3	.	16	CASSPPGGPGTDTQYF	TGTGCCAGCAGCCCCCCGGGGGGCCCCGGGACAGATACGCAGTATTTT
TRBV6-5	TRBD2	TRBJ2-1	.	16	CASSPSGLAGGNEQFF	TGTGCCAGCAGTCCTTCGGGACTAGCGGGGGGGAATGAGCAGTTCTTC
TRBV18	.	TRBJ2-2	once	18	CASSPRQGTTLSGGELFF	TGTGCCAGCTCACCACGGCAGGGAACTACATTGTCTGGTGGGGAGCTGTTTTTT
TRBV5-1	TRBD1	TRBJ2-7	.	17	CASSLGPLGQAAYEQYF	TGCGCCAGCAGCCTAGGTCCTCTTGGACAGGCCGCCTACGAGCAGTACTTC
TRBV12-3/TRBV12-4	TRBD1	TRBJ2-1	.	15	CASRWTGTSYNEQFF	TGTGCCAGCAGGTGGACAGGTACCTCCTACAATGAGCAGTTCTTC
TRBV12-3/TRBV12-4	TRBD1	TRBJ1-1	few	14	CASSLGQGDAEAFF	TGTGCCAGCAGTTTAGGACAGGGTGACGCTGAAGCTTTCTTT
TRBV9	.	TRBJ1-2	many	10	CARVPGGYTF	TGTGCCAGAGTTCCGGGGGGCTACACCTTC
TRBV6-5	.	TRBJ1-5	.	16	CASSPGGVYSNQPQHF	TGTGCCAGCAGCCCCGGCGGCGTGTATAGCAATCAGCCCCAGCATTTT
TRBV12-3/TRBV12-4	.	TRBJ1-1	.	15	CASSSSWDLNTEAFF	TGTGCCAGCAGTTCCTCCTGGGACCTGAACACTGAAGCTTTCTTT
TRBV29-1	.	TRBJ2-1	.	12	CSATTDLEEQFF	TGCAGCGCGACGACTGATTTGGAAGAGCAGTTCTTC
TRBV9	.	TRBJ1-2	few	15	CASSVSRGGDYGYTF	TGTGCCAGCAGCGTATCGAGGGGAGGGGACTATGGCTACACCTTC
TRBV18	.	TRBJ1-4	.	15	CASSPRGGTNEKLFF	TGTGCCAGCTCACCCCGAGGGGGAACTAATGAAAAACTGTTTTTT
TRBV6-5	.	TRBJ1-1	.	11	CAAGPNAEAFF	TGTGCCGCGGGCCCTAACGCTGAAGCTTTCTTT
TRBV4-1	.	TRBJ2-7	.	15	CASSQDQKGSYEQYF	TGCGCCAGCAGCCAAGATCAGAAGGGTTCATACGAGCAGTACTTC
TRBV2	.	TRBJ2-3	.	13	CASRWTLTDTQYF	TGTGCCAGCAGATGGACTTTGACAGATACGCAGTATTTT
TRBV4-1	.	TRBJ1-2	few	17	CASSQYPGTPRYYGYTF	TGCGCCAGCAGCCAGTACCCCGGGACACCTAGGTACTATGGCTACACCTTC
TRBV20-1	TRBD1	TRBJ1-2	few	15	CSASTTPGQGYGYTF	TGCAGTGCTTCTACGACTCCGGGACAGGGATATGGCTACACCTTC
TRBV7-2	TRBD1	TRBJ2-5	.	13	CAGSIDRGETQYF	TGTGCCGGCAGCATAGACAGGGGGGAGACCCAGTACTTC
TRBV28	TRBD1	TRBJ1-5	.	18	CASSLWGGTGGMNQPQHF	TGTGCCAGCAGTTTGTGGGGGGGGACAGGGGGCATGAATCAGCCCCAGCATTTT
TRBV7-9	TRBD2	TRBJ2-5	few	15	CASNRAGGLQETQYF	TGTGCCAGCAATCGAGCGGGGGGCCTTCAAGAGACCCAGTACTTC
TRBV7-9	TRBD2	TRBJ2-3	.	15	CASSAAGGSTDTQYF	TGTGCCAGCAGCGCAGCGGGGGGCAGCACAGATACGCAGTATTTT
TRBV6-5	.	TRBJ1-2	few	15	CASSKYQVLKDGYTF	TGTGCCAGCAGTAAATATCAGGTCCTCAAGGACGGCTACACCTTC
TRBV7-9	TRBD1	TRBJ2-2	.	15	CASSRDSPNTGELFF	TGTGCCAGCAGCCGGGACAGCCCGAACACCGGGGAGCTGTTTTTT